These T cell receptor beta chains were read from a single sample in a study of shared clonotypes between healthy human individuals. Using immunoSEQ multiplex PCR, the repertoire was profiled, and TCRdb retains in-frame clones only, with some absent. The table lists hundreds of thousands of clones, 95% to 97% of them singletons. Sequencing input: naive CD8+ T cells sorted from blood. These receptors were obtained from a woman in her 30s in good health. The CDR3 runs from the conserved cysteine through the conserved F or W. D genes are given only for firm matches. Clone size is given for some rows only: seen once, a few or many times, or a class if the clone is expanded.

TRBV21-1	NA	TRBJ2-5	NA	TGTGCCAGCATACCCGGGAGGGGAGAGACCCAGTACTTC	CASIPGRGETQYF
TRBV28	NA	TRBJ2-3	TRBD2	TGTGCCAGCGGAGGGCTAGGACTAGGTTCAGATACGCAGTATTTT	CASGGLGLGSDTQYF
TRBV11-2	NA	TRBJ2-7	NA	TGTGCCAGCAGCTCACCGACAATTACCTACGAGCAGTACTTC	CASSSPTITYEQYF
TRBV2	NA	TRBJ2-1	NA	TGTGCCAGCAGTGAACAGGGATCCTACAATGAGCAGTTCTTC	CASSEQGSYNEQFF
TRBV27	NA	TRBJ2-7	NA	TGTGCCAGCAGTAGGGACCCCGGGAGCTCCTACGAGCAGTACTTC	CASSRDPGSSYEQYF
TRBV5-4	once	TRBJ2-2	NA	TGTGCCAGCAGCTTGACAGACACCGGGGAGCTGTTTTTT	CASSLTDTGELFF
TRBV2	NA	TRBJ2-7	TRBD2	TGTGCCAGCAGGGAGCGGGGTTATTACGAGCAGTACTTC	CASRERGYYEQYF
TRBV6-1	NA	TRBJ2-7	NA	TGTGCCAGCAGTGAGTTCAGCGGAGCCTCCTACGAGCAGTACTTC	CASSEFSGASYEQYF
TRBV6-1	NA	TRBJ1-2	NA	TGTGCCAGCAGTGAAGGCAACTGGAACTATGGCTACACCTTC	CASSEGNWNYGYTF
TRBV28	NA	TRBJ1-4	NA	TGTGCCAGCACCACTTACGGAAAACTGTTTTTT	CASTTYGKLFF
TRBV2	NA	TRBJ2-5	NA	TGTGCCAGCAGTGTGCGGTATGAGGAAGAGACCCAGTACTTC	CASSVRYEEETQYF
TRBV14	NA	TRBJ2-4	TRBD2	TGTGCCAGCAGCCAAGCACGGGCTAGCGGGGTGAAAAACATTCAGTACTTC	CASSQARASGVKNIQYF
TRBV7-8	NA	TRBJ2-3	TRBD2	TGTGCCAGCACCCGACTAGCTGCGGCCGATACGCAGTATTTT	CASTRLAAADTQYF
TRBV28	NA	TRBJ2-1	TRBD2	TGTGCCAGCAGTTTACCAGCCGGGACTAGCGGGAGGGTAAATGAGCAGTTCTTC	CASSLPAGTSGRVNEQFF
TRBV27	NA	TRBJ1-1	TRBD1	TGTGCCAGCAGTTTATCAGGGGGCATGCACACTGAAGCTTTCTTT	CASSLSGGMHTEAFF
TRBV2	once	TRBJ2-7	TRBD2	TGTGCCAGCAGCCAGGGAGCGGGAGGGTACGAGCAGTACTTC	CASSQGAGGYEQYF
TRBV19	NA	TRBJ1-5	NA	TGTGCCAGTAGTATTAGGGGGGAATGGGGGACCTACAATCAGCCCCAGCATTTT	CASSIRGEWGTYNQPQHF
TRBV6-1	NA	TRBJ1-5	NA	TGTGCCAGCACCCCTGAGGCGGGAGTCCAGCCCCAGCATTTT	CASTPEAGVQPQHF
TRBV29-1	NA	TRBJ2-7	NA	TGCAGCGTGATAACCGACAGCTCCTACGAGCAGTACTTC	CSVITDSSYEQYF
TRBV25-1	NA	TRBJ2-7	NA	TGTGCCAGCAGTGAAATGTGGGGCTCCTACGAGCAGTACTTC	CASSEMWGSYEQYF
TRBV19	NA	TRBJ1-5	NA	TGTGCCAGTAGTAGTCCTGGACAGTCCGGAGAACCGGTACAGCCCCAGCATTTT	CASSSPGQSGEPVQPQHF
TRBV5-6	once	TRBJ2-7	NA	TGTGCCAGCAGCTTGTCGGATCTAGCCTACGAGCAGTACTTC	CASSLSDLAYEQYF
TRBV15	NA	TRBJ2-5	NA	TGTGCCACCAGCCTGGGTGAAGAAGAGACCCAGTACTTC	CATSLGEEETQYF
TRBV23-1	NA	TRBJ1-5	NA	TGCGCCAGCAGTCATTGGGATGTGACCTCAGGGCAGCCCCAGCATTTT	CASSHWDVTSGQPQHF